What follows is one TCR beta chain and its context. This record comes from a study of T cells in Graves' hyperthyroidism and ophthalmopathy. What was amplified from RNA transcripts were TCR beta CDR3 regions. A set of HTBI primers served as the primers for a first-round RT-PCR of the TCR CDR3. Via MiXCR, TCRdb re-called the multiplex PCR reads, giving one row per CDR3 protein. The sample consists of 500,000 to 600,000 distinct CDR3 sequences, just under 20% of them appearing once. The receptor comes from a man aged 40-55 years with Graves' ophthalmopathy. Sequenced sample: blood.

Written as DNA, the CDR3 is TGTGCCAGCAGTTACTCGCCGGGCGGGGGGGCGTACGAGCAGTACTTC. Amino acid sequence: CASSYSPGGGAYEQYF. The chain carries TRBV6-6 and TRBJ2-7, with 9 bases matching TRBD2. With V trimmed by 0 bases and J by 4 bases, 7 bases remained unmatched. CDR1 is MNHNY and CDR2 is SVGAGI in the germline V gene (reference sequence). This CDR3 region has 16 residues.